A single sample is the source of the 16 T cell receptor beta chains below, sequenced in a study of blood T cell repertoires in COVID-19. Sequencing used immunoSEQ multiplex PCR; TCRdb keeps in-frame clones, though not all of them. The data contain under 350,000 clones, 80% to 90% of them singletons. The sample taken for sequencing was PBMCs or T cells enriched from blood (not recorded which). All receptors derive from a woman aged 40-49 years with acute COVID-19.

V gene TRBV5-1 combines with J gene TRBJ2-3; D possibly corresponds to TRBD1 (6 bases). CDR3 length equals 13 residues. V lost 4 bases, J lost 13 bases, and 19 bases lay in between. From germline, CDR1 is SGHRS and CDR2 YFSETQ. In DNA, the CDR3 is TGCGCCAGCAGCGCGGGCGACAGGACCGGAGAGTATTTT. Translation gives CASSAGDRTGEYF.

The chain combines TRBV9 with TRBJ2-3, with D possibly being TRBD2 (6 bases). The CDR3 runs 16 residues. Trimming removed 4 bases at V and 0 bases at J, with 15 bases between. Per germline, CDR1 SGDLS and CDR2 YYNGEE. The DNA of the CDR3 is TGTGCCAGCAGCCCGCTAGCGCTAACTAGCACAGATACGCAGTATTTT. Translated: CASSPLALTSTDTQYF. The full variable domain, in which reference TRBV9 and TRBJ2-3 provide the parts outside the CDR3, is DSGVTQTPKHLITATGQRVTLRCSPRSGDLSVYWYQQSLDQGLQFLIQYYNGEERAKGNILERFSAQQFPDLHSELNLSSLELGDSALYFCASSPLALTSTDTQYFGPGTRLTVL.

The chain is built from TRBV5-1 and TRBJ2-7; 7 bases are shared with TRBD1. Germline-derived CDR1 and CDR2 are SGHRS and YFSETQ. The V gene end was trimmed by 2 bases and the J gene end by 5 bases; junction bases not matched to a gene: 10. The CDR3 consists of 15 residues. The CDR3 protein is CASSFFDRERDEQYF. The CDR3 DNA reads as TGCGCCAGCAGCTTTTTTGACAGGGAGCGCGACGAGCAGTACTTC.

Note on this clone: The germline gene is not matched at one end of the junction; a read error may be the cause. The rearrangement links TRBV18 to TRBJ1-5; no firm D call. This CDR3 contains 16 residues. Germline CDR1 reads KGHSH; CDR2 reads LQKENI. CDR3 in amino acids: CASSPQVLGSNQSQHF. The CDR3 bases are TGTGCCAGCTCACCTCAGGTTCTGGGGAGCAATCAGTCCCAGCATTTT.

The chain joins TRBV11-2 to TRBJ1-1; tentative D call: TRBD1 (6 bases). This CDR3 contains 15 residues. V was trimmed by 0 bases and J by 11 bases, leaving 19 bases between them. Germline V gives CDR1 SGHAT, CDR2 FQNNGV. In DNA form, the CDR3 reads TGTGCCAGCAGCTTAGATTCAGGGGTCAATAGTCGGGCTTTCTTT. This codes for CASSLDSGVNSRAFF.

This clone was recorded once. The chain combines TRBV28 with TRBJ2-7; possibly TRBD2 for D (5 bases). V lost 1 base and J 8 bases, leaving 21 bases between the germline ends. This CDR3 region has 16 residues. From germline, CDR1 is MDHEN and CDR2 SYDVKM. The chain's CDR3 is CASSLLGPRSGNQQYF. The CDR3 bases are TGTGCCAGCAGTTTATTGGGTCCGCGTTCGGGGAATCAGCAGTACTTC.

This rearrangement joins TRBV10-3 to TRBJ1-5; TRBD1 matches at 9 bases. Trimming removed 2 bases from V and 6 bases from J; junction bases left unmatched: 5. The CDR3 is 15 amino acids. Germline CDR1 reads ENHRY; CDR2 reads SYGVKD. CDR3 in DNA: TGTGCCATCAGTGAGACAGGACAGGGGACTCAGCCCCAGCATTTT. This translates into CAISETGQGTQPQHF.

The CDR3 reads CASSPGQLEQYF. In nucleotides, the CDR3 is TGTGCCAGCAGTCCAGGCCAGCTCGAGCAGTACTTC. The rearrangement joins TRBV12-3 or TRBV12-4 to TRBJ2-7; D ambiguous. Trimming pared 5 bases from V and 6 bases from J, leaving 11 bases between. This CDR3 has 12 residues.

This chain uses TRBV6-2 or TRBV6-3 with TRBJ2-7; 7 bases agree with TRBD1. Unmatched junction bases numbered 7, after V lost 5 bases and J lost 12 bases. The CDR3 runs to 11 residues. CDR1 is MNHEY and CDR2 is SVGEGT in the germline V gene. This CDR3 is CASSHGDRVYF. The CDR3 DNA reads TGTGCCAGCAGTCACGGTGACAGGGTGTACTTC.

Here the CDR3 DNA reads TGTGCCAGCAGCCAAGGCACTAGCGGCCAAGAGACCCAGTACTTC. Protein sequence: CASSQGTSGQETQYF. The chain couples TRBV3-1 (or the pseudogene TRBV3-2) to TRBJ2-5; 8 nucleotides line up with TRBD2. The germline gives CDR1 LGHDT, CDR2 YNNKEL (reference sequence). J was trimmed by 1 base and V by 1 base; bases with no gene match: 2. There are 15 residues in the CDR3.

The chain links TRBV10-1 to TRBJ1-1, with TRBD1 identical over 10 bases. With V trimmed by 6 bases and J by 4 bases, 5 bases remained unmatched. Germline CDR1 is WNHNN and CDR2 is SYGVQD (reference sequence). The CDR3 loop spans 14 amino acids. CDR3 loop: CASRGTGDFTEAFF. The CDR3 nucleotides are TGCGCCAGCAGGGGGACAGGGGACTTCACTGAAGCTTTCTTT.

V is TRBV19 and J is TRBJ1-5; 8 bases line up with TRBD1. Germline loops: CDR1 LNHDA, CDR2 SQIVND (reference sequence). Losses at the gene ends were 7 bases for V and 3 bases for J; bases not matched to a gene: 8. This CDR3 comprises 15 residues. This CDR3 is CASTPQGQANQPQHF. The DNA of the CDR3 is TGTGCCAGTACCCCACAGGGACAGGCCAATCAGCCCCAGCATTTT.

This clone was picked up a small number of times. V is TRBV7-9 and J is TRBJ2-7, with 9 bases that match TRBD2. Trimming removed 1 base from V and 5 bases from J; junction bases left unmatched: 6. The germline gives CDR1 SEHNR, CDR2 FQNEAQ (reference sequence). The CDR3 spans 15 residues. The CDR3 sequence: CASSLGGGRAHEQYF. The CDR3 nucleotides read TGTGCCAGCAGCTTAGGGGGCGGGAGGGCCCACGAGCAGTACTTC.

The V call is TRBV6-5, the J call TRBJ1-3; D is undetermined. The V gene's germline CDR1 is MNHEY and CDR2 SVGAGI. The CDR3 covers 14 residues. V lost 7 bases to trimming and J lost 0 bases, with 10 bases between them. CDR3 DNA: TGTGCCAGCACTGGCGGCAGCTCTGGAAACACCATATATTTT. Amino acid sequence: CASTGGSSGNTIYF.

The chain carries TRBV28 and TRBJ1-2; 8 bases are shared with TRBD1. There are 15 residues in the CDR3. V lost 2 bases to trimming and J lost 7 bases; unmatched junction nucleotides: 9. Germline V gene lookup returns CDR1 MDHEN and CDR2 SYDVKM. The DNA of the CDR3 is TGTGCCAGCAGTTTAAGCGGGCTCACAGGGGGTGGCTACACCTTC. The encoded protein is CASSLSGLTGGGYTF.

The chain links TRBV19 to TRBJ2-6; TRBD1 matches 9 bases. J lost 8 bases, V lost 6 bases, and 20 bases had no gene match. The CDR3 totals 19 residues. Germline V gives CDR1 LNHDA, CDR2 SQIVND (reference sequence). CDR3: CASSLIPRTGAAGSNVLTF. As DNA, the CDR3 is TGTGCCAGTAGCCTGATTCCAAGGACAGGGGCCGCCGGGTCCAACGTCCTGACTTTC. Variable domain in full (rest from reference TRBV19 and TRBJ2-6): DGGITQSPKYLFRKEGQNVTLSCEQNLNHDAMYWYRQDPGQGLRLIYYSQIVNDFQKGDIAEGYSVSREKKESFPLTVTSAQKNPTAFYLCASSLIPRTGAAGSNVLTFGAGSRLTVL.